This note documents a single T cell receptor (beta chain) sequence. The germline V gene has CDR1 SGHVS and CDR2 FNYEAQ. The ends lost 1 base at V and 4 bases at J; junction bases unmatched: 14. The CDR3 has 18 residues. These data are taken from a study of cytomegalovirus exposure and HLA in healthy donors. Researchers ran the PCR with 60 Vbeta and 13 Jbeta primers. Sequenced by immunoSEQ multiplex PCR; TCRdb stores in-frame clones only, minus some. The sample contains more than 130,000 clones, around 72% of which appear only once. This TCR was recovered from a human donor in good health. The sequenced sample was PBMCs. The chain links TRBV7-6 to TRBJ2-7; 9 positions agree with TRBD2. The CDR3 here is CASSLGASAGGPGYEQYF. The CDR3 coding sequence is TGTGCCAGCAGCTTAGGCGCTTCGGCGGGGGGGCCGGGTTACGAGCAGTACTTC. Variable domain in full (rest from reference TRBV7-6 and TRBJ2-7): GAGVSQSPRYKVTKRGQDVALRCDPISGHVSLYWYRQALGQGPEFLTYFNYEAQQDKSGLPNDRFSAERPEGSISTLTIQRTEQRDSAMYRCASSLGASAGGPGYEQYFGPGTRLTVT.